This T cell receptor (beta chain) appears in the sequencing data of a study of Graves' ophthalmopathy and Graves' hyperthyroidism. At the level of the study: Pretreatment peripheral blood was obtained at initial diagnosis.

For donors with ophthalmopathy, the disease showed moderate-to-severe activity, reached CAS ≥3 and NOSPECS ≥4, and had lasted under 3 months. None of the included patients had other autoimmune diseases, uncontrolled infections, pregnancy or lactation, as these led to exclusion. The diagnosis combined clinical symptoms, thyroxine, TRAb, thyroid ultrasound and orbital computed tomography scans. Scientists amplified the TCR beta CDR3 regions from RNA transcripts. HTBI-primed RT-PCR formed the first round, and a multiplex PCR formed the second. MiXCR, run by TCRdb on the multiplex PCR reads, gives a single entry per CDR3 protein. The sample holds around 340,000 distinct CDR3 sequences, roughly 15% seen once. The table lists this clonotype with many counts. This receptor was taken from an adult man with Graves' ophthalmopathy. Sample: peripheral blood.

For the CDR3, the DNA is TGTGCCAGCAGCGAGGGACTAGCTGACGAGCAGTACTTC. Protein product: CASSEGLADEQYF. This chain joins TRBV9 and TRBJ2-7; 9 nucleotides align to TRBD2. The CDR3 is made up of 13 amino acids. With V trimmed by 3 bases and J by 5 bases, 3 bases remained unmatched. Germline loops: CDR1 SGDLS, CDR2 YYNGEE.